The 20 T cell receptor beta chains reported below all come from one sample, sequenced in a study of blood T cell repertoires in COVID-19. Using immunoSEQ multiplex PCR, the repertoire was profiled, and TCRdb retains in-frame clones only, with some absent. The profile shows about 120,000 clones, roughly 80% of them singletons. The sample taken for sequencing was peripheral blood. Receptor source: a human donor in a cohort sampled during active COVID-19.

J is TRBJ2-2 and V is TRBV6-6; 9 bases match TRBD1. Losses at the gene ends were 5 bases for V and 8 bases for J; bases not matched to a gene: 9. The length of the CDR3 is 15 residues. In germline, CDR1 is MNHNY, CDR2 SVGAGI (reference sequence). CDR3 amino acids: CASSRGQGNLGELFF. The CDR3 bases are TGTGCCAGCAGTAGGGGACAGGGTAATTTAGGGGAGCTGTTTTTT.

The chain joins TRBV4-3 to TRBJ2-1; TRBD1 might be the D (5 bases). Trimming stripped 0 bases from V and 1 base from J, with 7 bases between. Germline-derived CDR1 and CDR2 are LGHNA and YSLEER. The CDR3 is made up of 15 amino acids. Here the CDR3 reads CASSQDSGSYNEQFF. CDR3 DNA: TGCGCCAGCAGCCAAGATTCAGGGTCCTACAATGAGCAGTTCTTC.

This clone has just a few counts. This chain joins TRBV7-9 and TRBJ1-6; 9 bases align to TRBD1. V dropped 5 bases and J dropped 10; count of bases not matched to a gene: 12. CDR3 length: 16 residues. CDR1 is SEHNR and CDR2 is FQNEAQ in the germline V gene (reference sequence). The chain's CDR3 is CASSEQGAGQGSPLHF. As DNA, the CDR3 is TGTGCCAGCAGCGAACAGGGGGCCGGACAAGGATCACCCCTCCACTTT.

This sequence joins TRBV9 and TRBJ1-2; 7 nucleotides line up with TRBD1. The CDR3 sequence is 15 residues long. V dropped 3 bases and J dropped 0; count of bases not matched to a gene: 5. The germline V gene encodes CDR1 SGDLS and CDR2 YYNGEE. The CDR3 region has the DNA TGTGCCAGCAGCGCCGGACAGGCGGCTAACTATGGCTACACCTTC. Its protein product is CASSAGQAANYGYTF.

The chain employs TRBV19 and TRBJ2-7; TRBD1 might be the D (6 bases). V gave up 3 bases and J gave up 6 bases, with 9 bases separating them. The CDR3 length is 12 residues. Germline V gene data show CDR1 as LNHDA and CDR2 as SQIVND (reference sequence). The CDR3, as DNA: TGTGCCAGTAGTATGGGGGCTGGCGAGCAGTACTTC. Encoded protein: CASSMGAGEQYF.

This chain links TRBV7-8 with TRBJ2-3, with 9 bases identical to TRBD2. The trim removed 4 bases at V and 8 bases at J, leaving 10 bases unmatched. The CDR3 has 15 residues. The V gene's germline CDR1 is SGHVS and CDR2 FQNEAQ. In nucleotides, the CDR3 is TGTGCCAGCAGCTGGGGGGTGGGGACTAGCATTACGCAGTATTTT. Protein: CASSWGVGTSITQYF. Complete variable domain (other parts from reference TRBV7-8 and TRBJ2-3): GAGVSQSPRYKVAKRGQDVALRCDPISGHVSLFWYQQALGQGPEFLTYFQNEAQLDKSGLPSDRFFAERPEGSVSTLKIQRTQQEDSAVYLCASSWGVGTSITQYFGPGTRLTVL.

For the CDR3, the DNA is TGCGCCAGCAGCTTGGGGGCTAGCGGGGGGCCCATAGATACGCAGTATTTT. Its translation is CASSLGASGGPIDTQYF. This chain uses TRBV5-1 with TRBJ2-3, with 11 nucleotides matching TRBD2. The length of the CDR3 is 17 residues. CDR1 is SGHRS and CDR2 is YFSETQ in the germline V gene. The ends lost 0 bases at V and 5 bases at J; junction bases unmatched: 8.

V is TRBV7-9 and J is TRBJ2-7; 7 nucleotides match TRBD1. This CDR3 has 15 amino acids. The germline gives CDR1 SEHNR, CDR2 FQNEAQ (reference sequence). The V segment lost 1 base and the J segment 1 base; nucleotides outside the gene matches: 4. Here the CDR3 DNA reads TGTGCCAGCAGCTTAGTGGACAGGCCTTCCTACGAGCAGTACTTC. Its translation is CASSLVDRPSYEQYF.

The V call is TRBV10-3, the J call TRBJ1-5; a possible D gene is TRBD1 (5 bases). Trimming stripped 8 bases from V and 12 bases from J, with 20 bases between. The CDR3 loop spans 13 amino acids. Germline lookup yields CDR1 ENHRY and CDR2 SYGVKD. CDR3 protein: CAISPEGLGDQHF. CDR3 DNA sequence: TGTGCCATCTCTCCGGAGGGTCTGGGGGACCAGCATTTT.

Here the CDR3 DNA reads TGTGCAAGTCGCTTAGAGCCCACGGAGACCCAGTACTTC. Its protein is CASRLEPTETQYF. This rearrangement joins TRBV12-2 to TRBJ2-5; the table's TRBD2 call for D was not verified on the DNA. TRBV12-2 constitutes a pseudogene. The CDR3 loop spans 13 amino acids.

This rearrangement joins TRBV2 to TRBJ2-5; D remains ambiguous. The germline V gene has CDR1 SNHLY and CDR2 FYNNEI. V lost 6 bases, J lost 5 bases, and 10 bases lay in between. This CDR3 has 12 amino acids. The CDR3 DNA is TGTGCCAGCAGAGGAGAGGAGGAGACCCAGTACTTC. Translating gives CASRGEEETQYF. Full variable domain (remainder filled in from reference TRBV2 and TRBJ2-5): EPEVTQTPSHQVTQMGQEVILRCVPISNHLYFYWYRQILGQKVEFLVSFYNNEISEKSEIFDDQFSVERPDGSNFTLKIRSTKLEDSAMYFCASRGEEETQYFGPGTRLLVL.

This clone has only a few counts. This chain links TRBV27 with TRBJ2-3; no clear D. This CDR3 comprises 12 residues. V shed 1 base and J shed 8 bases, with 7 bases lying between them. In germline, CDR1 is MNHEY, CDR2 SMNVEV (reference sequence). CDR3 in DNA: TGTGCCAGCAGTTTATATACGGGTACGCAGTATTTT. Its protein is CASSLYTGTQYF.

There are many counts of this clone. CDR3: CASSQGEPGQGSTPLHF. The DNA of the CDR3 is TGTGCCAGCAGCCAAGGGGAACCGGGACAGGGGTCGACACCCCTCCACTTT. This sequence joins TRBV4-2 and TRBJ1-6, with 10 bases that match TRBD1. CDR3 length: 17 amino acids. V dropped 1 base and J dropped 11; count of bases not matched to a gene: 11. Germline-derived CDR1 and CDR2 are LGHNA and YNFKEQ.

The chain is built from TRBV2 and TRBJ1-3; 11 bases line up with TRBD1. With V trimmed by 2 bases and J by 0 bases, 3 bases remained unmatched. The CDR3 is made up of 17 amino acids. Germline-derived CDR1 and CDR2 are SNHLY and FYNNEI. CDR3 DNA sequence: TGTGCCAGCAGTGAACGTGGGACAGGGGGCTCTGGAAACACCATATATTTT. Translation: CASSERGTGGSGNTIYF. The variable domain in full, completed from reference TRBV2 and TRBJ1-3, reads EPEVTQTPSHQVTQMGQEVILRCVPISNHLYFYWYRQILGQKVEFLVSFYNNEISEKSEIFDDQFSVERPDGSNFTLKIRSTKLEDSAMYFCASSERGTGGSGNTIYFGEGSWLTVV.

This chain connects TRBV6-5 to TRBJ1-1; 8 bases fit TRBD1. CDR1 and CDR2 from the germline V gene are MNHEY and SVGAGI. The CDR3 extends over 15 amino acids. Trimming at V came to 3 bases and at J to 2 bases, leaving 5 bases not matched to a gene. The CDR3 loop reads CASSYTQGANTEAFF. CDR3 DNA sequence: TGTGCCAGCAGTTATACCCAGGGGGCAAACACTGAAGCTTTCTTT.

The J gene is TRBJ2-1, the V gene TRBV7-2; 11 nucleotides agree with TRBD2. Unmatched junction bases numbered 5, after V lost 7 bases and J lost 3 bases. The CDR3 extends over 15 amino acids. Germline CDR1 SGHTA, CDR2 FQGNSA. CDR3 sequence reads: CASTPLAGGYNEQFF. CDR3 sequence (DNA): TGTGCCAGCACTCCCCTAGCGGGGGGCTACAATGAGCAGTTCTTC. The full variable domain, in which reference TRBV7-2 and TRBJ2-1 provide the parts outside the CDR3, is GAGVSQSPSNKVTEKGKDVELRCDPISGHTALYWYRQSLGQGLEFLIYFQGNSAPDKSGLPSDRFSAERTGGSVSTLTIQRTQQEDSAVYLCASTPLAGGYNEQFFGPGTRLTVL.

This chain joins TRBV10-3 and TRBJ1-1, with a weak D call TRBD1 (6 bases). The V gene's germline CDR1 is ENHRY and CDR2 SYGVKD. The V gene lost 10 bases and the J gene lost 2 bases, with 14 bases spanning the gap. The CDR3 is 13 amino acids. In nucleotides, the CDR3 is TGTGCCACCACCTGGGGGCCCAACACTGAAGCTTTCTTT. Translating gives CATTWGPNTEAFF.

The gene calls are TRBV7-7 and TRBJ2-5; a possible D gene is TRBD2 (6 bases). CDR3 length: 15 amino acids. Germline V gene data show CDR1 as SSHAT and CDR2 as FNYEAQ (reference sequence). Trimming pared 5 bases from V and 0 bases from J, leaving 13 bases between. The CDR3 coding sequence is TGTGCCAGCAGCAAAGGAGGGCCGTACCAAGAGACCCAGTACTTC. It yields the protein CASSKGGPYQETQYF.

The chain has TRBV6-5 and TRBJ2-1, with D unresolved. The germline V and J ends were trimmed by 0 bases and 10 bases, with 10 bases remaining between them. The CDR3 has 13 amino acids. Germline CDR1 is MNHEY and CDR2 is SVGAGI. This CDR3 is CASSYSSPPEQFF. The CDR3 nucleotides are TGTGCCAGCAGTTACTCGAGTCCCCCGGAGCAGTTCTTC.

The chain joins TRBV6-5 to TRBJ1-2, with D possibly TRBD1 on 6 matching bases. CDR3 length: 13 amino acids. Trimming shortened V by 10 bases and J by 5 bases, and 17 bases separated the two germline ends. The germline gives CDR1 MNHEY, CDR2 SVGAGI. CDR3 coding DNA: TGTGCCACCACAGGGAGCCACGATTATGGCTACACCTTC. This translates into CATTGSHDYGYTF.